This TCR beta chain was sequenced in a study of vaccination effects on CD4 cells after COVID-19. V shed 2 bases and J shed 3 bases, with 4 bases lying between them. Looked up from germline, CDR1 is MNHEY and CDR2 is SVGAGI. The CDR3 length is 12 residues. Profiled with immunoSEQ multiplex PCR; TCRdb holds only in-frame clones, not every one. The table has about 48,000 clones, about 67% seen once; the top ten hold roughly 5.1%. Findings of the study overall: Late post-vaccination samples showed marked contraction of infection- and vaccine-induced clones.

Cells that had been cultured for less than 13 days were the source of isolated CD4+ T cells. According to the study, vaccine recipients showed no prior SARS-CoV-2 infection and negative nucleocapsid antibodies. As concerns this clone: No antigen is known for it.

The chain couples TRBV6-5 to TRBJ1-1, with D unclear. Here the sequenced sample was CD4+ T cells from PBMCs cultured without peptide, taken before COVID-19 vaccination. The sequence was obtained from a human donor who received a COVID-19 vaccine. CDR3 sequence (DNA): TGTGCCAGCAGTTACAGGGACACTGAAGCTTTCTTT. Amino acid sequence: CASSYRDTEAFF.